This T cell receptor beta chain was retrieved from a study of CXCR3-negative and CXCR3-positive naive CD8 T cells. Background on the study: There were about 150 million TRB reads altogether, and each library had about 1.5 +/- 0.3 million of them. Regarding the study as a whole: Memory cells showed distinct TRBV-TRBJ patterns, while the two naive subsets matched.

For this clonotype: Its antigen remains unknown.

The V gene's germline CDR1 is SQVTM and CDR2 ANQGSEA. The CDR3 runs 15 residues. Via 5' RACE with UMI labels, TRB cDNA libraries were prepared. For each CDR3 protein, TCRdb gives one entry from its re-call of the 5' RACE reads, without DNA. Its clone listing holds tens of thousands of distinct CDR3 sequences. The rearrangement uses TRBV29-1 and TRBJ2-1. Sequences were obtained from naive CXCR3- CD8+ T cells from blood. Subset denoted: CD45RO-CCR7+CD27+CD95- naive CD8+ T cells lacking CXCR3 (TNR3-). The source is a human donor in good health. Some clones in this sample may be carry-over from other donors' samples. This CDR3 is CSVEVAESSYNEQFF.